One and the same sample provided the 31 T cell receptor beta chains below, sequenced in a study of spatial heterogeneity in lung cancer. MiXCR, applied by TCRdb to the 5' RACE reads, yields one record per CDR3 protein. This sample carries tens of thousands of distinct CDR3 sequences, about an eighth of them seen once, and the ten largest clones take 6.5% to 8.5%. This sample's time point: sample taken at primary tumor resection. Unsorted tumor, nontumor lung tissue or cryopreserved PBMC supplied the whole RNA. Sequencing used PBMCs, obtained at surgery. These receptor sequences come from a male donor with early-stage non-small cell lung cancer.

The CDR3 DNA follows: TGTGCCAGCAGTCTTTCCAGGGGTGAAGAGACCCAGTACTTC. Translated: CASSLSRGEETQYF. This chain connects TRBV27 to TRBJ2-5; tentative D call: TRBD1 (6 bases). V dropped 5 bases and J dropped 3 bases, with 13 bases sitting between them. The CDR3 has 14 amino acids. Germline lookup yields CDR1 MNHEY and CDR2 SMNVEV (reference sequence).

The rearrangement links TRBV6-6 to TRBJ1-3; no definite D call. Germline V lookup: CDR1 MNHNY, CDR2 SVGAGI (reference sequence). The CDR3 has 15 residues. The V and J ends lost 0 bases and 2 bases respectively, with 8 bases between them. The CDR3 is CASSYSGETGNTIYF. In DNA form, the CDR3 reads TGTGCCAGCAGTTACTCGGGAGAAACTGGAAACACCATATATTTT.

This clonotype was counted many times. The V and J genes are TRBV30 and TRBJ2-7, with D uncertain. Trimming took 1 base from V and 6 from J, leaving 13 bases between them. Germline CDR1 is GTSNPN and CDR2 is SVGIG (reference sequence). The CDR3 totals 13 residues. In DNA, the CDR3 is TGTGCCTGGAGTGGAGGTAGTGGCGGCGAGCAGTACTTC. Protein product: CAWSGGSGGEQYF.

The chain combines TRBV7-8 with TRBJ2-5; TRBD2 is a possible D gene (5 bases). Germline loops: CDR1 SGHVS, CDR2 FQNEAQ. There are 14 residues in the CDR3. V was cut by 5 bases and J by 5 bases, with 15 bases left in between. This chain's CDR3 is CASSQVDQRETQYF. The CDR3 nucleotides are TGTGCCAGCAGCCAAGTTGACCAGCGGGAGACCCAGTACTTC.

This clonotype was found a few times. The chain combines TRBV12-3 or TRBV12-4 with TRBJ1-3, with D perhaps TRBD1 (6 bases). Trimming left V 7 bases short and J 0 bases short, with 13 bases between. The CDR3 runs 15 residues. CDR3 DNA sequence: TGTGCCAGCATCGCTACAGGGAACTCTGGAAACACCATATATTTT. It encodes CASIATGNSGNTIYF.

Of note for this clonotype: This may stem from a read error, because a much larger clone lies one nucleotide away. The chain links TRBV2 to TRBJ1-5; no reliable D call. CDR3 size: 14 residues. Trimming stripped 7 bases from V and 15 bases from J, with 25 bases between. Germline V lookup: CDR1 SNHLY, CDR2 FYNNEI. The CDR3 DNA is TGTGCCAGCAAGGGCAGTAACTTTTATCAGGCCCCGCATTTT. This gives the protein CASKGSNFYQAPHF.

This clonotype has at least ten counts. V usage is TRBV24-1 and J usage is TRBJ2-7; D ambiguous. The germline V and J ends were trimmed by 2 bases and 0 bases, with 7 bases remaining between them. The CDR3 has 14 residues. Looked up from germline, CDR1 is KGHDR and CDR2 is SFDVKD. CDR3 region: CATSDSRPSYEQYF. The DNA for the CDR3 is TGTGCCACCAGTGATTCTCGGCCCTCCTACGAGCAGTACTTC.

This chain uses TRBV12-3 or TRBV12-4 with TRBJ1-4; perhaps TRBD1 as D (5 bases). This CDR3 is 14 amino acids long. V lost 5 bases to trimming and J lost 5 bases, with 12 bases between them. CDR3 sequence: CASSLTEFNEKLFF. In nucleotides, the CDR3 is TGTGCCAGCAGTCTGACAGAATTCAATGAAAAACTGTTTTTT.

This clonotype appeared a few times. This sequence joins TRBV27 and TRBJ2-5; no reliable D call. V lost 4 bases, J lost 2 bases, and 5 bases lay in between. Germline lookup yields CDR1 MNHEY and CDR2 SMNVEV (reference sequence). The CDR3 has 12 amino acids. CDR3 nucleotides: TGTGCCAGCAGTTCGACTCAAGAGACCCAGTACTTC. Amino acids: CASSSTQETQYF.

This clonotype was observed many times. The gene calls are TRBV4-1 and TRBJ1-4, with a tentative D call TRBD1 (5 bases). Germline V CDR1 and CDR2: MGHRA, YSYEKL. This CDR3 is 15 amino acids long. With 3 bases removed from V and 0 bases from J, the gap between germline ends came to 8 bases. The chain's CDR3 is CASSQLQATNEKLFF. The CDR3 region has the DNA TGCGCCAGCAGCCAGCTACAGGCAACTAATGAAAAACTGTTTTTT.

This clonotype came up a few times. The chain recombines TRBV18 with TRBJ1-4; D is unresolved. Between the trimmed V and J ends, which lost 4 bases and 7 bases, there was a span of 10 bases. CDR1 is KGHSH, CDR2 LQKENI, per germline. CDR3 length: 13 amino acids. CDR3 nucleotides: TGTGCCAGCTCACAGGGATGGAGTGAAAAACTGTTTTTT. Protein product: CASSQGWSEKLFF.

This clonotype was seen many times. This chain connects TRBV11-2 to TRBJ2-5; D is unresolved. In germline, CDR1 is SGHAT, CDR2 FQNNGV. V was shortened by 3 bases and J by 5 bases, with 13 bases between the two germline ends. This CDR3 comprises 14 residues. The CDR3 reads CASSFLESEETQYF. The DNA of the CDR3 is TGTGCCAGCAGCTTTCTAGAGAGCGAGGAGACCCAGTACTTC.

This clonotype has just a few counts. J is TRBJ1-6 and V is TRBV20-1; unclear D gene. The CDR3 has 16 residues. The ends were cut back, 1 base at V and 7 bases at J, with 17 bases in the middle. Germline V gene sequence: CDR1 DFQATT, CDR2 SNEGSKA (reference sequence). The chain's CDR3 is CSARASTLAGNSPLHF. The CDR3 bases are TGCAGTGCTAGAGCTTCGACTCTCGCGGGGAATTCACCCCTCCACTTT.

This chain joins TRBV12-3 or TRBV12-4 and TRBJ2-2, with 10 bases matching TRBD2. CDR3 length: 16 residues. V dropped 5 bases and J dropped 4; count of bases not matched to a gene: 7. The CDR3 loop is CASSPPGLATTGELFF. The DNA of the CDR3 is TGTGCCAGCAGTCCGCCGGGACTAGCGACCACCGGGGAGCTGTTTTTT.

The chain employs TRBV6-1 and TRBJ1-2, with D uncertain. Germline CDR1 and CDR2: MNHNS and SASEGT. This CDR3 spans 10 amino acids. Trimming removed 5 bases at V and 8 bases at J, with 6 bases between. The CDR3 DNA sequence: TGTGCCAGCAGTCGGACCGGCTACACCTTC. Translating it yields CASSRTGYTF.

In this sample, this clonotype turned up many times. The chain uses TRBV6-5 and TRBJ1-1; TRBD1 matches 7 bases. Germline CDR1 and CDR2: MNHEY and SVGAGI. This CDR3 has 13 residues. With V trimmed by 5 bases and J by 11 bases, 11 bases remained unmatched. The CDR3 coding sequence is TGTGCCAGCAGTCGTTCAGTCAGGGGGGTGGCTTTCTTT. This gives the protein CASSRSVRGVAFF.

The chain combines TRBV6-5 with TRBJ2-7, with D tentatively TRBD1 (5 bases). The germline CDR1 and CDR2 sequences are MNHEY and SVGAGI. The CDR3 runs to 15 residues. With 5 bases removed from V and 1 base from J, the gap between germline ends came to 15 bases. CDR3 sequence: CASSNTADSSYEQYF. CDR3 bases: TGTGCCAGCAGTAACACAGCCGACAGTTCCTACGAGCAGTACTTC.

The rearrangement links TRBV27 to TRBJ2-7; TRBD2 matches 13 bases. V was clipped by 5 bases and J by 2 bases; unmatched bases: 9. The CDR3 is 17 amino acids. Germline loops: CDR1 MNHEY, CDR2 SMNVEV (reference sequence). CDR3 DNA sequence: TGTGCCAGCAGTCTGCGGACTAGCGGGAGTCGGCCCTACGAGCAGTACTTC. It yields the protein CASSLRTSGSRPYEQYF.

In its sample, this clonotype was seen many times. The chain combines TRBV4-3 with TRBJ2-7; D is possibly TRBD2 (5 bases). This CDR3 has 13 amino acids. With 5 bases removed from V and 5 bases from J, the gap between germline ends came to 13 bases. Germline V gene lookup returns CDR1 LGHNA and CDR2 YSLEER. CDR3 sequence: CASSTNSGNEQYF. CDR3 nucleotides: TGCGCCAGCAGCACAAATTCGGGGAACGAGCAGTACTTC.

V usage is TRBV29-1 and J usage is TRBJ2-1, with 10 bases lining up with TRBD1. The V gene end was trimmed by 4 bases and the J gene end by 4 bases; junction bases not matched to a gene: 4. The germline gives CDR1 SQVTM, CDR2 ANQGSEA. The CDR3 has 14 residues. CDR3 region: CSVVRDRGYNEQFF. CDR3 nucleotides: TGCAGCGTTGTCCGGGACAGGGGATACAATGAGCAGTTCTTC.

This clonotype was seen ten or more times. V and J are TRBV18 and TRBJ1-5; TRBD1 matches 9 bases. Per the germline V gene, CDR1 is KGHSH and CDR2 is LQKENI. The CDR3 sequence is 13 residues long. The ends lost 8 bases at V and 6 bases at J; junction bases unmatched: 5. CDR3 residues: CASTTGGRQPQHF. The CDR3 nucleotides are TGTGCCAGCACCACAGGGGGCCGTCAGCCCCAGCATTTT. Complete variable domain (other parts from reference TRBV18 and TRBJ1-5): NAGVMQNPRHLVRRRGQEARLRCSPMKGHSHVYWYRQLPEEGLKFMVYLQKENIIDESGMPKERFSAEFPKEGPSILRIQQVVRGDSAAYFCASTTGGRQPQHFGDGTRLSIL.

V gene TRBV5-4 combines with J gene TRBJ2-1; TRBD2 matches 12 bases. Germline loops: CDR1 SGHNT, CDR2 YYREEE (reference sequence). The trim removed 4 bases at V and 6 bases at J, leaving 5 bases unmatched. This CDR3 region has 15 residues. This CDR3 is CASSPSGRAGNEQFF. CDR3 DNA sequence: TGTGCCAGCAGCCCTAGCGGGAGGGCTGGCAATGAGCAGTTCTTC.

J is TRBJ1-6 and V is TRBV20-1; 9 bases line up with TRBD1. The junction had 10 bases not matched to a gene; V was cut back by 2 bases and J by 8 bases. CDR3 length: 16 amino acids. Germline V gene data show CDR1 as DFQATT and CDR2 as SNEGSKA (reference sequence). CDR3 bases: TGCAGTGCTAGAAGGGACAGGGCCACCCCGGATTCACCCCTCCACTTT. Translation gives CSARRDRATPDSPLHF.

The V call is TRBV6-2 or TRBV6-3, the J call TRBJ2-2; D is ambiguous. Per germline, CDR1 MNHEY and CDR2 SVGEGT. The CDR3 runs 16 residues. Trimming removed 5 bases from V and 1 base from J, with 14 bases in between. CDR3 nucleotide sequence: TGTGCCAGCAGTGCACTGAAGTCACTGAACACCGGGGAGCTGTTTTTT. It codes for CASSALKSLNTGELFF.

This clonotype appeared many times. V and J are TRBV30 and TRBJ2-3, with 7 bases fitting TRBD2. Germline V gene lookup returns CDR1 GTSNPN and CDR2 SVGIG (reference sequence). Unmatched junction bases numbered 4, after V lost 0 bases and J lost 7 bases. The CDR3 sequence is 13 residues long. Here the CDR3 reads CAWSVSGRNTQYF. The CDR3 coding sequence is TGTGCCTGGAGTGTATCCGGGAGGAATACGCAGTATTTT.

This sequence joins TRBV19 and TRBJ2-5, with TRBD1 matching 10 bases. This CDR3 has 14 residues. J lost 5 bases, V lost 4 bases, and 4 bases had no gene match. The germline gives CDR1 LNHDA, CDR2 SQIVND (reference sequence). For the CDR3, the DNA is TGTGCCAGTAGTAGGGACAGGGGAATGGAGACCCAGTACTTC. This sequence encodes CASSRDRGMETQYF.

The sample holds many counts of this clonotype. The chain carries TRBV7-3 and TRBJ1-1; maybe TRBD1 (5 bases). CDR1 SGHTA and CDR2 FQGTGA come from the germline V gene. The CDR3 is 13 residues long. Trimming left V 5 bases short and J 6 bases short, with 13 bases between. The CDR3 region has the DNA TGTGCCAGCAGCCCATGGGGGACCGCTGAAGCTTTCTTT. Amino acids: CASSPWGTAEAFF.

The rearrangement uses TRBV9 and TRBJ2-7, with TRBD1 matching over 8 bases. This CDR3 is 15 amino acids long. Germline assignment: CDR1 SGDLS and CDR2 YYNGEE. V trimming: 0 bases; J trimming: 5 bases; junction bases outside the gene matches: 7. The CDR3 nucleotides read TGTGCCAGCAGCGTAGGTCCAGGGGGCATCGACGAGCAGTACTTC. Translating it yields CASSVGPGGIDEQYF. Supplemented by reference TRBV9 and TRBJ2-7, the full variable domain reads DSGVTQTPKHLITATGQRVTLRCSPRSGDLSVYWYQQSLDQGLQFLIQYYNGEERAKGNILERFSAQQFPDLHSELNLSSLELGDSALYFCASSVGPGGIDEQYFGPGTRLTVT.

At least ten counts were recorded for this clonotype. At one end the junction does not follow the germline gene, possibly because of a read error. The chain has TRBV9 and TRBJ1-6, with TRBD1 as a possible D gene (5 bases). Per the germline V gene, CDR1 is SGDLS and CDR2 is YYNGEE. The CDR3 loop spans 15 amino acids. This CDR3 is CASSVAAQGPSPLDF. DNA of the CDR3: TGTGCCAGCAGCGTAGCTGCCCAGGGTCCATCACCCCTCGACTTT. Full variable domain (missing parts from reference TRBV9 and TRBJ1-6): DSGVTQTPKHLITATGQRVTLRCSPRSGDLSVYWYQQSLDQGLQFLIQYYNGEERAKGNILERFSAQQFPDLHSELNLSSLELGDSALYFCASSVAAQGPSPLDFGNGTRLTVT.

The CDR3 spells CASSPAGNEKLFF. In DNA, the CDR3 is TGTGCCAGCAGTCCCGCGGGTAATGAAAAACTGTTTTTT. The V and J genes are TRBV27 and TRBJ1-4; the D is unclear. V lost 5 bases, J lost 4 bases, and 8 bases lay in between. The CDR3 sequence is 13 residues long. Germline CDR1 and CDR2: MNHEY and SMNVEV (reference sequence). The whole variable domain, remainder taken from reference TRBV27 and TRBJ1-4, is EAQVTQNPRYLITVTGKKLTVTCSQNMNHEYMSWYRQDPGLGLRQIYYSMNVEVTDKGDVPEGYKVSRKEKRNFPLILESPSPNQTSLYFCASSPAGNEKLFFGSGTQLSVL.

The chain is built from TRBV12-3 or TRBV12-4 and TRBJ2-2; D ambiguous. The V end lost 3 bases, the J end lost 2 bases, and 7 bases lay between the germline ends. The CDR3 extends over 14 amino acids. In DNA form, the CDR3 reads TGTGCCAGCAGTTTCTTGGATAACACCGGGGAGCTGTTTTTT. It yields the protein CASSFLDNTGELFF.